This T cell receptor (beta chain) was captured by sequencing in a study of blood T cell repertoires in COVID-19. Study-level information: Samples taken during acute and convalescent COVID-19 were collected in the United States, Italy and Spain. Sources were T cells, B-cell-depleted T cells, or PBMCs; the material itself was cDNA or gDNA.

Those who participated ranged in age from roughly 18 to 100 years and resided in some 24 US areas. Categorization into cohorts depended on clinical history that participants reported. The V gene end was trimmed by 3 bases and the J gene end by 0 bases; junction bases not matched to a gene: 5. Germline V CDR1 and CDR2: WSHSY, SAAADI. CDR3 length: 16 amino acids. Some clones are missing from TCRdb's copy, which holds only in-frame ones; the method was immunoSEQ multiplex PCR. Here the sample spans 180,000 or so clones, 86% being singletons. The sample consisted of PBMCs or T cells enriched from blood (not recorded which). This clonotype was sampled from a woman under 40 who had recovered from COVID-19. The chain recombines TRBV10-2 with TRBJ2-1, with 7 bases identical to TRBD1. CDR3 in DNA: TGCGCCAGCAGTGACAACAGGGGAAACTCCTACAATGAGCAGTTCTTC. It specifies CASSDNRGNSYNEQFF.